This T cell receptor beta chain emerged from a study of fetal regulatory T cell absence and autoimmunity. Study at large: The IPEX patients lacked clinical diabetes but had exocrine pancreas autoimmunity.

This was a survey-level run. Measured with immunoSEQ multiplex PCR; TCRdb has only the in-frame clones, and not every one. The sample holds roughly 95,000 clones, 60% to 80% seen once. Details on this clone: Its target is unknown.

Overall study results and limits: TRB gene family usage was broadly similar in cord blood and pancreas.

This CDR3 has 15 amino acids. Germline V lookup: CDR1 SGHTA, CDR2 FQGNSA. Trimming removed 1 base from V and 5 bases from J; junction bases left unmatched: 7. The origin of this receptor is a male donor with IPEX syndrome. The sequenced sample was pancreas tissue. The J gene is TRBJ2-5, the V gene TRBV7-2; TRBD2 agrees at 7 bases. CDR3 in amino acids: CASSLGAGRRETQYF. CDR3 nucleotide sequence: TGTGCCAGCAGCTTAGGAGCGGGGAGAAGGGAGACCCAGTACTTC.